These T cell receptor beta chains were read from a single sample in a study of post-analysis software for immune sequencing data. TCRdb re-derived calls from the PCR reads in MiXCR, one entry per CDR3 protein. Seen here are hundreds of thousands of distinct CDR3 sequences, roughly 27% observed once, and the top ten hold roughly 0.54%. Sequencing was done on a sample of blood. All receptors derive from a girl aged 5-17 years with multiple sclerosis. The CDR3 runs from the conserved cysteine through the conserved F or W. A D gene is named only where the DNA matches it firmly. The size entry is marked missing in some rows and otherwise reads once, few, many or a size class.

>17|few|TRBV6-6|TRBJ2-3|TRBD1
TGTGCCAGCAGCCCCGGACAAAACAGGGGCCGCACAGATACGCAGTATTTT
CASSPGQNRGRTDTQYF
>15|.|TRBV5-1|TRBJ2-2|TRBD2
TGCGCCAGCAGCGGAAGGACTAGCGGGCACGGGGAGCTGTTTTTT
CASSGRTSGHGELFF
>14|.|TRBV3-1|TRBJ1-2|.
TGTGCCAGCAGCCCTCGTTTTGGGCCCTATGGCTACACCTTC
CASSPRFGPYGYTF
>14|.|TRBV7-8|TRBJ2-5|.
TGTGCCAGCAGCCTAGGCGCCCTAGGTATTTTTGCGGACTTC
CASSLGALGIFADF
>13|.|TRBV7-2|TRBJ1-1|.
TGTGCCAGCAGCTTAGGGGGTCAGGGTGAAGCTTTCTTT
CASSLGGQGEAFF
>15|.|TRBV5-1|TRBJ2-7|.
TGCGCCAGCAGCCCGAGGGGGGAGGGAGTCTACGAGCAGTACTTC
CASSPRGEGVYEQYF
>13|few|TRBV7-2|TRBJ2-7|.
TGTGCCAGCAGCTTAGACTGGTCTGGCGAGCAGTACTTC
CASSLDWSGEQYF
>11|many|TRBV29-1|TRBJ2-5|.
TGCAGCGTTGAAGATCAAGAGACCCAGTACTTC
CSVEDQETQYF
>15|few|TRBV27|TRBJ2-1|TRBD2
TGTGCCACAACCTTAGGGACTAGCGGGAGCTTGGAGCAGTTCTTC
CATTLGTSGSLEQFF
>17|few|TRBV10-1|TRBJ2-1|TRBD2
TGCGCCAGCAGTGTGACTAGCGGGAGGGCTTTCAACAATGAGCAGTTCTTC
CASSVTSGRAFNNEQFF
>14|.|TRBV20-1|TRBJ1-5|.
TGCAGTGCTAGATTGGACGGAAGCAATCAGCCCCAGCATTTT
CSARLDGSNQPQHF
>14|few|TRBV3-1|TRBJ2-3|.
TGTGCCAGCAGCCAGAGGTTAGACTTTTCTGCACAGTATTTT
CASSQRLDFSAQYF
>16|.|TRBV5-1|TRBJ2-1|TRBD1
TGCGCCAGCAGCTCGATAGACAGGGGTTTCTACAATGAGCAGTTCTTC
CASSSIDRGFYNEQFF
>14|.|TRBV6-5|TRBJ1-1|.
TGTGCCAGCAGTTACTCGATTGGGGGCACTGAAGCTTTCTTT
CASSYSIGGTEAFF
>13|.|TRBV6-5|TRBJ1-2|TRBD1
TGTGCCAGCAGAAAACAGGGGGCCTATGGCTACACCTTC
CASRKQGAYGYTF
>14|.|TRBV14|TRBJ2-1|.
TGTGCCAGCAGCCAAGATTCAGGATACAATGAGCAGTTCTTC
CASSQDSGYNEQFF
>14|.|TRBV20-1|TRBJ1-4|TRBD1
TGCAGTGCCGCCCCCGGGACAGGCTATGAAAAACTGTTTTTT
CSAAPGTGYEKLFF
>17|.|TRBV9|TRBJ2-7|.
TGTGCCAGCAGCGTAGAGGACCGGGACAACCGCCCCTACGAGCAGTACTTC
CASSVEDRDNRPYEQYF
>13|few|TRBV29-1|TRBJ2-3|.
TGCAGCGTTGGGGGATCGGGAGCAGATACGCAGTATTTT
CSVGGSGADTQYF
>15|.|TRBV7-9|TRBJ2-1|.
TGTGCCAGCAGCCGAGATAGCGGTTCCTACAATGAGCAGTTCTTC
CASSRDSGSYNEQFF
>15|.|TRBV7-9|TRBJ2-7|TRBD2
TGTGCCAGCACCCCCCCGGTAGCGGGATTCTACGAGCAGTACTTC
CASTPPVAGFYEQYF
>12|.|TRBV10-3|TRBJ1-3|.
TGTGCCATCAGCCGACAGGGAAACACCATATATTTT
CAISRQGNTIYF
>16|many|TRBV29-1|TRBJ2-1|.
TGCAGCGTTGACTCCCTAGCGAGAGTTGCCTACAATGAGCAGTTCTTC
CSVDSLARVAYNEQFF
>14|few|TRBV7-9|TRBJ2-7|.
TGTGCCAGCACCTGGGAGGCGGGCCAAGAGTCCCAGTACTTC
CASTWEAGQESQYF
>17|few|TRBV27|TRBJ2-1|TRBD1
TGTGCCAGCAGTTTTCGATGGGGACAGGGTTTTTACAATGAGCAGTTCTTC
CASSFRWGQGFYNEQFF
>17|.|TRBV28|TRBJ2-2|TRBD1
TGTGCCAGCAGTTTATATGGCAGGGGGCCCTTGGGCGGGGAGCTGTTTTTT
CASSLYGRGPLGGELFF
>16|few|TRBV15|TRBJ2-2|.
TGTGCCACCAGCAGAGGGGACTTATGGCCCAGCGGGGAGCTGTTTTTT
CATSRGDLWPSGELFF
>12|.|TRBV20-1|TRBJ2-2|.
TGCAGTGCTACCTCGGAAGCCGGGGAGCTGTTTTTT
CSATSEAGELFF